This is a list of T cell receptor beta chains from one sample in a study of blood T cell repertoires in COVID-19. This table comes from immunoSEQ multiplex PCR, and its TCRdb copy is limited to in-frame clones, with some not included. The data contain about 120,000 clones, 75% to 90% of them seen just once; the ten biggest clones take up under 20%. The sequenced material came from peripheral blood. The receptors come from a human donor with acute or convalescent COVID-19. The donor label of this sample is uncertain. Each CDR3 is given with its conserved first and last residue. The order of the fields is V gene, clone size, J gene, D gene, CDR3 DNA, CDR3 protein. A D gene is named only where the DNA matches it firmly. Rows give clone size only sometimes, using once, few, many, or a class for an expanded clone.

v_gene: TRBV6-6
abundance: .
j_gene: TRBJ2-7
d_gene: .
CDR3nt: TGTGCCAGCACCCCGACAGCAGCATCCTCCTACGAGCAGTACTTC
CDR3aa: CASTPTAASSYEQYF

v_gene: TRBV5-8
abundance: .
j_gene: TRBJ1-6
d_gene: .
CDR3nt: TGTGCCAGCAGCTTACTTAATTCACCCCTCCACTTT
CDR3aa: CASSLLNSPLHF

v_gene: TRBV6-2/TRBV6-3
abundance: .
j_gene: TRBJ2-5
d_gene: .
CDR3nt: TGTGCCAGCAGTCCAGACCGACAGTTCCAAGAGACCCAGTACTTC
CDR3aa: CASSPDRQFQETQYF

v_gene: TRBV5-1
abundance: .
j_gene: TRBJ1-1
d_gene: TRBD1
CDR3nt: TGCGCCAGCAGCTTAAATGGACAGGGTTCCACTGAAGCTTTCTTT
CDR3aa: CASSLNGQGSTEAFF

v_gene: TRBV5-1
abundance: .
j_gene: TRBJ2-1
d_gene: TRBD2
CDR3nt: TGCGCCAGCAGCTTGGCCCCGGGAGGCTCCAATGAGCAGTTCTTC
CDR3aa: CASSLAPGGSNEQFF

v_gene: TRBV19
abundance: .
j_gene: TRBJ1-4
d_gene: .
CDR3nt: TGTGCCAGTAGTCTGGGAGCCTATAATGAAAAACTGTTTTTT
CDR3aa: CASSLGAYNEKLFF

v_gene: TRBV19
abundance: .
j_gene: TRBJ2-3
d_gene: TRBD2
CDR3nt: TGTGCCAGTGCGTCGGGGGGGAGGGGCACAGATACGCAGTATTTT
CDR3aa: CASASGGRGTDTQYF

v_gene: TRBV5-4
abundance: .
j_gene: TRBJ1-1
d_gene: TRBD1
CDR3nt: TGTGCCAGCACCCTCTTGGGGACAGGGAGCACTGAAGCTTTCTTT
CDR3aa: CASTLLGTGSTEAFF

v_gene: TRBV28
abundance: .
j_gene: TRBJ1-1
d_gene: .
CDR3nt: TGTGCCAGCAGTTTAAATAAATGGATGGAAGCTCAGGGTACGATGAACACTGAAGCTTTCTTT
CDR3aa: CASSLNKWMEAQGTMNTEAFF

v_gene: TRBV5-4
abundance: .
j_gene: TRBJ2-3
d_gene: TRBD2
CDR3nt: TGTGCCAGCAGCTTAACCGGGGACTACTTGACAGATACGCAGTATTTT
CDR3aa: CASSLTGDYLTDTQYF

v_gene: TRBV7-2
abundance: .
j_gene: TRBJ1-2
d_gene: .
CDR3nt: TGTGCCAGCAGCTTATTTACAGGAAGTCCGTATGGCTACACCTTC
CDR3aa: CASSLFTGSPYGYTF

v_gene: TRBV5-1
abundance: .
j_gene: TRBJ2-3
d_gene: .
CDR3nt: TGCGCCAGCAGCTTGGTGTCCAGGGGGGGCACAGATACGCAGTATTTT
CDR3aa: CASSLVSRGGTDTQYF

v_gene: TRBV2
abundance: .
j_gene: TRBJ1-5
d_gene: .
CDR3nt: TGTGCCAGCAGTCAGGGAACTAGCAATCAGCCCCAGCATTTT
CDR3aa: CASSQGTSNQPQHF

v_gene: TRBV6-5
abundance: .
j_gene: TRBJ2-3
d_gene: .
CDR3nt: TGTGCCAGCAGTTATTCCGCGGTTAGCACAGATACGCAGTATTTT
CDR3aa: CASSYSAVSTDTQYF

v_gene: TRBV30
abundance: .
j_gene: TRBJ1-1
d_gene: TRBD1
CDR3nt: TGTGCCTGGAGTGGACAGGGGCGGAACACTGAAGCTTTCTTT
CDR3aa: CAWSGQGRNTEAFF

v_gene: TRBV6-1
abundance: once
j_gene: TRBJ1-5
d_gene: .
CDR3nt: TGTGCCAGCAGTGGGAGGGCAGTGGGATGGAATCAGCCCCAGCATTTT
CDR3aa: CASSGRAVGWNQPQHF

v_gene: TRBV25-1
abundance: .
j_gene: TRBJ1-2
d_gene: .
CDR3nt: TGTGCCAGCAGTGACCTCGGGGTAGGCTACACCTTC
CDR3aa: CASSDLGVGYTF

v_gene: TRBV24-1
abundance: .
j_gene: TRBJ2-2
d_gene: TRBD1
CDR3nt: TGTGCCACCAGTGATACAGGGGGTGTCACCGGGGAGCTGTTTTTT
CDR3aa: CATSDTGGVTGELFF

v_gene: TRBV7-9
abundance: .
j_gene: TRBJ1-1
d_gene: .
CDR3nt: TGTGCCAGCAACTTCCTGGTCCTACCTGAAGCTTTCTTT
CDR3aa: CASNFLVLPEAFF

v_gene: TRBV7-2
abundance: .
j_gene: TRBJ2-7
d_gene: TRBD2
CDR3nt: TGTGCCAGCAGCTTACGTCCTAGCGGGAGGGCAAGTAACTACGAGCAGTACTTC
CDR3aa: CASSLRPSGRASNYEQYF

v_gene: TRBV5-4
abundance: .
j_gene: TRBJ1-6
d_gene: TRBD1
CDR3nt: TGTGCCAGCAGCCCCCGGGGGACAGAAGTTAATTCACCCCTCCACTTT
CDR3aa: CASSPRGTEVNSPLHF

v_gene: TRBV6-6
abundance: .
j_gene: TRBJ2-7
d_gene: TRBD2
CDR3nt: TGTGCCAGCAGTGCCCAGCGGGACTCCTACGAGCAGTACTTC
CDR3aa: CASSAQRDSYEQYF

v_gene: TRBV29-1
abundance: .
j_gene: TRBJ1-1
d_gene: .
CDR3nt: TGCAGCGTAGCTAGTCTCTTACGCACTGAAGCTTTCTTT
CDR3aa: CSVASLLRTEAFF

v_gene: TRBV19
abundance: once
j_gene: TRBJ1-4
d_gene: TRBD1
CDR3nt: TGTGCCAGTAGTTTCCGACAGGGGGCCCGCGGTGAAAAACTGTTTTTT
CDR3aa: CASSFRQGARGEKLFF

v_gene: TRBV29-1
abundance: few
j_gene: TRBJ2-3
d_gene: TRBD2
CDR3nt: TGCAGCGTTGAACTCGGGAGGGGAGATACGCAGTATTTT
CDR3aa: CSVELGRGDTQYF

v_gene: TRBV12-5
abundance: .
j_gene: TRBJ1-3
d_gene: .
CDR3nt: TGTGCTAGTGGTTTGCTGGGACGGGGACTCTCTGGAAACACCATATATTTT
CDR3aa: CASGLLGRGLSGNTIYF

v_gene: TRBV7-3
abundance: .
j_gene: TRBJ2-7
d_gene: .
CDR3nt: TGTGCCAGCAGCTTTGTACTTGCCGAGCAGTACTTC
CDR3aa: CASSFVLAEQYF

v_gene: TRBV15
abundance: .
j_gene: TRBJ2-5
d_gene: .
CDR3nt: TGTGCCACCAGCGAACAGGGATCCCAAGAGACCCAGTACTTC
CDR3aa: CATSEQGSQETQYF

v_gene: TRBV27
abundance: .
j_gene: TRBJ2-2
d_gene: TRBD1
CDR3nt: TGTGCCAGCAGTTCGTGGACAGGCCGAAGGACCGGGGAGCTGTTTTTT
CDR3aa: CASSSWTGRRTGELFF

v_gene: TRBV19
abundance: .
j_gene: TRBJ2-2
d_gene: TRBD2
CDR3nt: TGTGCCAGTGTAAGTAGCGGGAAGACTTCGAACACCGGGGAGCTGTTTTTT
CDR3aa: CASVSSGKTSNTGELFF

v_gene: TRBV6-1
abundance: .
j_gene: TRBJ1-2
d_gene: .
CDR3nt: TGTGCCAGCAGTGAAGCTATTAGGCAGGGTCGCTATGGCTACACCTTC
CDR3aa: CASSEAIRQGRYGYTF

v_gene: TRBV5-6
abundance: once
j_gene: TRBJ1-2
d_gene: .
CDR3nt: TGTGCCAGCATCCTCGGGGGGAGACTCTATGGCTACACCTTC
CDR3aa: CASILGGRLYGYTF

v_gene: TRBV7-6
abundance: once
j_gene: TRBJ1-5
d_gene: .
CDR3nt: TGTGCCAGCAGCTTGGGCCTATATAGCAATCAGCCCCAGCATTTT
CDR3aa: CASSLGLYSNQPQHF

v_gene: TRBV27
abundance: .
j_gene: TRBJ2-7
d_gene: .
CDR3nt: TGTGCCAGCAGCACCCGCGGGGCTGGATGGGCTGGGGGGTTTATTCGCTACGAGCAGTACTTC
CDR3aa: CASSTRGAGWAGGFIRYEQYF